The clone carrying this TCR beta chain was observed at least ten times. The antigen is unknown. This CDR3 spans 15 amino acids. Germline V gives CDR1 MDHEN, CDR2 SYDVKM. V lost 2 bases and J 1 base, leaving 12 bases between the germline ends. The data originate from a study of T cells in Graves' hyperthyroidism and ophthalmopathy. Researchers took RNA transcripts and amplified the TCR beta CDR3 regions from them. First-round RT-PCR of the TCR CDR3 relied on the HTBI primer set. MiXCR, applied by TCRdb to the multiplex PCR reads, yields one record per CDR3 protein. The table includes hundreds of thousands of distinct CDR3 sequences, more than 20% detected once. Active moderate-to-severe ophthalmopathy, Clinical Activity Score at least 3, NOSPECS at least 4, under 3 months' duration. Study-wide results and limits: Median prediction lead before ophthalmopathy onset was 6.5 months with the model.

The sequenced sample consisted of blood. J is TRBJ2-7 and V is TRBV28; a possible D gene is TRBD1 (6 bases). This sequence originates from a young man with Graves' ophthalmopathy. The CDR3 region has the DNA TGTGCCAGCAGTTTAACAGGACAGCTATCCTACGAGCAGTACTTC. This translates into CASSLTGQLSYEQYF. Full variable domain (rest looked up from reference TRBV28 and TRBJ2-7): DVKVTQSSRYLVKRTGEKVFLECVQDMDHENMFWYRQDPGLGLRLIYFSYDVKMKEKGDIPEGYSVSREKKERFSLILESASTNQTSMYLCASSLTGQLSYEQYFGPGTRLTVT.